The present entry profiles one T cell receptor beta chain with its context. TCRdb itself ran the 5' RACE reads through MiXCR, one entry per CDR3 protein. The sample contains approximately 500,000 distinct CDR3 sequences, around 24% of which appear only once. This sample stems from a study of identical twins. V lost 4 bases and J lost 4; bases outside the gene matches: 7. Germline V CDR1 and CDR2: SGHRS, YFSETQ. The length of the CDR3 is 14 residues. The same specimen was also included in a second study, on T cells expressing NK-cell markers. That paper notes: In more than 5 donors, dominant CD3+CD56+NKG2C+ clonotypes ranked among the top 10 CD8+ clonotypes.

The source material was CD4+ T cells sorted from blood. This TCR was sampled from a woman under 30 in good health. The chain couples TRBV5-1 to TRBJ1-2, with TRBD1 matching 7 bases. CDR3 loop: CASSRRQGGYGYTF. CDR3 nucleotide sequence: TGCGCCAGCAGCAGACGACAGGGAGGCTATGGCTACACCTTC. The full variable domain, completed using reference TRBV5-1 and TRBJ1-2, is KAGVTQTPRYLIKTRGQQVTLSCSPISGHRSVSWYQQTPGQGLQFLFEYFSETQRNKGNFPGRFSGRQFSNSRSEMNVSTLELGDSALYLCASSRRQGGYGYTFGSGTRLTVV.